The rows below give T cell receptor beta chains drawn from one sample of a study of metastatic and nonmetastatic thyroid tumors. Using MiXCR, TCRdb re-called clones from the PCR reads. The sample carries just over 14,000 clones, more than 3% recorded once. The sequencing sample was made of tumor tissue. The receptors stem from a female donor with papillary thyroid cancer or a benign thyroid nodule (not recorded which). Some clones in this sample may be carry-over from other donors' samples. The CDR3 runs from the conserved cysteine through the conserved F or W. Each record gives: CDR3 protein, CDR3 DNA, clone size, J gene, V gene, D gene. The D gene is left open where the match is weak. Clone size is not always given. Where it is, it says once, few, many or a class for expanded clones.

CDR3: CASKTGARSSEQYF; DNA: TGTGCCAGCAAGACTGGGGCGCGCAGCAGCGAGCAGTACTTC; size: few; J: TRBJ2-7; V: TRBV6-2/TRBV6-3; D: .
CDR3: CAQTSGRGHEQFF; DNA: TGTGCCCAGACTAGCGGGAGAGGCCATGAGCAGTTCTTC; size: .; J: TRBJ2-1; V: TRBV30; D: TRBD2
CDR3: CAHTGLHFSYEQYF; DNA: TGTGCCCACACCGGGTTACACTTTTCCTACGAGCAGTACTTC; size: medium-sized; J: TRBJ2-7; V: TRBV24-1; D: .
CDR3: CASSGTGFGYTF; DNA: TGTGCCAGCAGTGGGACGGGGTTCGGCTACACCTTC; size: many; J: TRBJ1-2; V: TRBV12-3/TRBV12-4; D: .
CDR3: CASSLSKASGDTDTQYF; DNA: TGTGCCAGCAGTTTATCGAAGGCTAGCGGGGACACAGATACGCAGTATTTT; size: few; J: TRBJ2-3; V: TRBV27; D: TRBD2
CDR3: CASRQLGLYYGYTF; DNA: TGCGCCAGCAGACAGCTAGGGTTGTACTATGGCTACACCTTC; size: few; J: TRBJ1-2; V: TRBV5-1; D: .
CDR3: CASSLERAGVDEQFF; DNA: TGCGCCAGCAGCTTGGAACGGGCAGGGGTGGATGAGCAGTTCTTC; size: few; J: TRBJ2-1; V: TRBV5-1; D: .
CDR3: CASSFITGGPRGYTF; DNA: TGTGCCAGCAGTTTTATCACGGGCGGACCGAGGGGCTACACCTTC; size: .; J: TRBJ1-2; V: TRBV28; D: .
CDR3: CSAAWTGLKINAHLNQPQHF; DNA: TGCAGTGCTGCGTGGACTGGGCTTAAGATTAACGCACATTTAAATCAGCCCCAGCATTTT; size: .; J: TRBJ1-5; V: TRBV20-1; D: .
CDR3: CASNAGTVGAGDGYTF; DNA: TGTGCCAGCAACGCCGGGACAGTGGGCGCCGGAGATGGCTACACCTTC; size: few; J: TRBJ1-2; V: TRBV25-1; D: TRBD1
CDR3: CASRKGDEQYF; DNA: TGCGCCAGCAGGAAAGGGGACGAGCAGTACTTC; size: medium-sized; J: TRBJ2-7; V: TRBV5-1; D: .
CDR3: CATSDLDPSPDYGYTF; DNA: TGTGCCACCAGTGATTTAGACCCATCCCCCGACTATGGCTACACCTTC; size: .; J: TRBJ1-2; V: TRBV24-1; D: .
CDR3: CASSVQGNTGELFF; DNA: TGTGCCAGTAGTGTCCAGGGGAACACCGGGGAGCTGTTTTTT; size: few; J: TRBJ2-2; V: TRBV19; D: .
CDR3: CSCGRGDNEQFF; DNA: TGCAGTTGCGGCAGGGGGGACAATGAGCAGTTCTTC; size: .; J: TRBJ2-1; V: TRBV20-1; D: .
CDR3: CAWSVAGGDTGELFF; DNA: TGTGCCTGGAGTGTGGCGGGAGGGGACACCGGGGAGCTGTTTTTT; size: .; J: TRBJ2-2; V: TRBV30; D: TRBD2
CDR3: CSTNRGLGTEAFF; DNA: TGCAGCACTAACAGGGGGCTGGGGACTGAAGCTTTCTTT; size: few; J: TRBJ1-1; V: TRBV29-1; D: TRBD1
CDR3: CASSQLPGQFNSPLHF; DNA: TGTGCCAGCAGCCAACTTCCCGGACAGTTTAATTCACCCCTCCACTTT; size: .; J: TRBJ1-6; V: TRBV28; D: .
CDR3: CASSLDQGRTDTQYF; DNA: TGCGCCAGCAGCTTGGATCAGGGGCGCACAGATACGCAGTATTTT; size: few; J: TRBJ2-3; V: TRBV5-1; D: .
CDR3: CASIGLAGASIFQETQYF; DNA: TGTGCCAGCATAGGACTAGCGGGGGCGAGCATATTCCAAGAGACCCAGTACTTC; size: many; J: TRBJ2-5; V: TRBV7-9; D: TRBD2
CDR3: CASTVDSSLRGYTF; DNA: TGTGCCAGCACCGTGGACAGTTCACTGAGAGGCTACACCTTC; size: medium-sized; J: TRBJ1-2; V: TRBV11-2; D: .
CDR3: CASSIQGLNSPLHF; DNA: TGTGCCAGTAGTATCCAGGGGCTTAATTCACCCCTCCACTTT; size: .; J: TRBJ1-6; V: TRBV19; D: .
CDR3: CASSWTNSGANVLTF; DNA: TGTGCCAGCAGTTGGACAAACTCTGGGGCCAACGTCCTGACTTTC; size: few; J: TRBJ2-6; V: TRBV6-9; D: .
CDR3: CSARHWTGGKEKLFF; DNA: TGCAGTGCTAGGCACTGGACAGGGGGGAAAGAAAAACTGTTTTTT; size: large; J: TRBJ1-4; V: TRBV20-1; D: TRBD1
CDR3: CASAFRDRGQEEYF; DNA: TGTGCCAGCGCTTTCCGGGACAGGGGCCAAGAGGAGTACTTC; size: .; J: TRBJ2-7; V: TRBV28; D: TRBD1
CDR3: CASSDPGLGYNEQFF; DNA: TGTGCCAGCAGCGATCCGGGGTTGGGGTACAATGAGCAGTTCTTC; size: .; J: TRBJ2-1; V: TRBV7-9; D: .
CDR3: CSARIAGDTQYF; DNA: TGCAGTGCTAGGATAGCGGGGGATACGCAGTATTTT; size: .; J: TRBJ2-3; V: TRBV20-1; D: TRBD2
CDR3: CASSLSETPKAFF; DNA: TGTGCCAGCAGTTTATCCGAAACCCCGAAAGCTTTCTTT; size: few; J: TRBJ1-1; V: TRBV28; D: .
CDR3: CASIRGLNTEAFF; DNA: TGTGCCAGCATCAGGGGGCTGAACACTGAAGCTTTCTTT; size: few; J: TRBJ1-1; V: TRBV6-2/TRBV6-3; D: TRBD1
CDR3: CSARKGAGTGELFF; DNA: TGCAGTGCTAGAAAGGGGGCGGGCACCGGGGAGCTGTTTTTT; size: many; J: TRBJ2-2; V: TRBV20-1; D: TRBD1
CDR3: CASSPTDSNNSPLHF; DNA: TGTGCCAGCAGCCCGACGGACAGTAATAATTCACCCCTCCACTTT; size: .; J: TRBJ1-6; V: TRBV3-1; D: .
CDR3: CSARDGDQPQHF; DNA: TGCAGTGCTAGAGATGGGGATCAGCCCCAGCATTTT; size: few; J: TRBJ1-5; V: TRBV20-1; D: .
CDR3: CATSDFKASGTYNEQFF; DNA: TGTGCCACCAGTGATTTTAAAGCGTCAGGCACCTACAATGAGCAGTTCTTC; size: few; J: TRBJ2-1; V: TRBV24-1; D: .
CDR3: CSARLGLESYGYTF; DNA: TGCAGTGCTAGACTCGGGTTAGAGTCCTATGGCTACACCTTC; size: many; J: TRBJ1-2; V: TRBV20-1; D: .
CDR3: CASSVEGQGPTGELFF; DNA: TGTGCCAGCAGCGTAGAGGGGCAGGGGCCCACCGGGGAGCTGTTTTTT; size: medium-sized; J: TRBJ2-2; V: TRBV9; D: .
CDR3: CSARSTNTEAFF; DNA: TGCAGTGCTAGGTCGACCAACACTGAAGCTTTCTTT; size: .; J: TRBJ1-1; V: TRBV20-1; D: .
CDR3: CASSGAGVGQPRHF; DNA: TGTGCCAGCAGTGGGGCGGGGGTTGGTCAGCCAAGGCATTTT; size: few; J: TRBJ1-5; V: TRBV2; D: .
CDR3: CSAEALGRETGELFF; DNA: TGCAGTGCCGAAGCCCTGGGCAGGGAAACCGGGGAGCTGTTTTTT; size: few; J: TRBJ2-2; V: TRBV20-1; D: .
CDR3: CATSAAPPRLHEQFF; DNA: TGTGCCACCAGTGCCGCCCCCCCTAGACTCCATGAGCAGTTCTTC; size: .; J: TRBJ2-1; V: TRBV24-1; D: .
CDR3: CASSLGTGESYEQYF; DNA: TGTGCCAGCAGTCTAGGGACAGGGGAATCCTACGAGCAGTACTTC; size: few; J: TRBJ2-7; V: TRBV6-7; D: TRBD1
CDR3: CSARDDRRGQYNEQFF; DNA: TGCAGTGCTAGAGACGACCGGAGAGGGCAGTACAATGAGCAGTTCTTC; size: few; J: TRBJ2-1; V: TRBV20-1; D: .
CDR3: CASSSGWPNYGYTF; DNA: TGTGCCAGCAGCTCCGGGTGGCCAAACTATGGCTACACCTTC; size: .; J: TRBJ1-2; V: TRBV7-2; D: .
CDR3: CASYRDRGPSGANVPTF; DNA: TGTGCCAGCTACCGGGACAGGGGGCCCTCTGGGGCCAACGTCCCTACTTTC; size: few; J: TRBJ2-6; V: TRBV9; D: TRBD1
CDR3: CASSESTGPYEQYF; DNA: TGTGCCAGCAGCGAGTCGACAGGGCCCTACGAGCAGTACTTC; size: medium-sized; J: TRBJ2-7; V: TRBV11-2; D: TRBD1
CDR3: CASSYSRTGASSSGNTIYF; DNA: TGTGCCAGCAGTTACTCCCGGACAGGGGCCTCCAGCTCTGGAAACACCATATATTTT; size: .; J: TRBJ1-3; V: TRBV6-6; D: TRBD1
CDR3: CASSLGMNTEAFF; DNA: TGTGCCAGCAGCCTGGGTATGAACACTGAAGCTTTCTTT; size: few; J: TRBJ1-1; V: TRBV6-1; D: .
CDR3: CASKGRPSSYEQYF; DNA: TGTGCCAGCAAGGGCAGGCCTTCTTCCTACGAGCAGTACTTC; size: .; J: TRBJ2-7; V: TRBV6-2/TRBV6-3; D: .
CDR3: CASSNDREGTQYF; DNA: TGTGCCAGCAGCAACGACAGGGAGGGGACCCAGTACTTC; size: .; J: TRBJ2-5; V: TRBV11-2; D: .
CDR3: CASSYSGLPPPQETQYF; DNA: TGTGCCAGCAGTTACTCGGGACTCCCTCCTCCCCAAGAGACCCAGTACTTC; size: .; J: TRBJ2-5; V: TRBV6-5; D: .
CDR3: CATSDRGGARGYTF; DNA: TGTGCCACCAGTGACCGAGGGGGGGCGAGAGGCTACACCTTC; size: .; J: TRBJ1-2; V: TRBV24-1; D: .
CDR3: CASNYSSRNTIYF; DNA: TGTGCCAGCAATTACAGCTCTCGAAACACCATATATTTT; size: few; J: TRBJ1-3; V: TRBV6-9; D: .
CDR3: CASSEGLAGVYTQYF; DNA: TGCGCCAGCTCCGAAGGACTAGCGGGAGTCTATACGCAGTATTTT; size: few; J: TRBJ2-3; V: TRBV10-1; D: TRBD2
CDR3: CASSRQGRLWGYTF; DNA: TGTGCCAGCAGCCGACAGGGAAGGTTGTGGGGCTACACCTTC; size: few; J: TRBJ1-2; V: TRBV6-1; D: TRBD1
CDR3: CASSSRRYGSPRTDTQYF; DNA: TGTGCCAGCAGTTCAAGGAGGTACGGGAGTCCACGCACAGATACGCAGTATTTT; size: .; J: TRBJ2-3; V: TRBV6-2/TRBV6-3; D: .
CDR3: CASSQQLAGANVLTF; DNA: TGTGCCAGCTCACAACAGCTTGCTGGGGCCAACGTCCTGACTTTC; size: .; J: TRBJ2-6; V: TRBV6-1; D: .
CDR3: CASSYTTGYTGELFF; DNA: TGTGCCAGCAGTTATACGACAGGCTACACCGGGGAGCTGTTTTTT; size: few; J: TRBJ2-2; V: TRBV12-3/TRBV12-4; D: .